Below, 3 T cell receptor beta chains from the same sample are listed, as sequenced in a study of human T cells and chemical hapten exposure. As for time point: pre-sensitization, week 0. As to treatment: therapeutic diphenylcyclopropenone sensitization with weekly scalp DPC. Each CDR3 protein gets one entry after TCRdb re-called the RACE reads with MiXCR. The sample shows 270,000 or so distinct CDR3 sequences, roughly 7.4% of them seen only once. The sample consisted of whole blood, taken in connection with sensitization to the hapten diphenylcyclopropenone (DPC). Receptors were obtained from a man aged 18 to 35 with alopecia areata. Some clones in this sample may be carry-over from other donors' samples.

V gene TRBV4-1 combines with J gene TRBJ2-7, with 8 nucleotides matching TRBD1. J was trimmed by 5 bases and V by 0 bases; bases with no gene match: 12. The length of the CDR3 is 17 residues. Germline CDR1 is MGHRA and CDR2 is YSYEKL. CDR3 loop: CASSQEIGQGAFDEQYF. The CDR3 DNA is TGCGCCAGCAGCCAAGAAATCGGTCAGGGGGCTTTCGACGAGCAGTACTTC.

This clonotype was observed at least ten times. The chain is built from TRBV4-1 and TRBJ2-7; D uncertain. Germline CDR1 reads MGHRA; CDR2 reads YSYEKL. CDR3 length equals 16 residues. The V and J ends lost 4 bases and 2 bases respectively, with 18 bases between them. CDR3 DNA sequence: TGCGCCAGCAGCCCGCTTTTTTCTTCATTACCCTACGAGCAGTACTTC. It encodes CASSPLFSSLPYEQYF.

This clonotype was detected a few times. The gene calls are TRBV20-1 and TRBJ2-3; the D gene is possibly TRBD2 (6 bases). Germline CDR1 is DFQATT and CDR2 is SNEGSKA (reference sequence). This CDR3 region has 13 residues. Trimming pared 6 bases from V and 3 bases from J, leaving 13 bases between. The CDR3 DNA reads TGCAGTGCGGACGGGGGTGGGACAGATACGCAGTATTTT. Residues: CSADGGGTDTQYF.